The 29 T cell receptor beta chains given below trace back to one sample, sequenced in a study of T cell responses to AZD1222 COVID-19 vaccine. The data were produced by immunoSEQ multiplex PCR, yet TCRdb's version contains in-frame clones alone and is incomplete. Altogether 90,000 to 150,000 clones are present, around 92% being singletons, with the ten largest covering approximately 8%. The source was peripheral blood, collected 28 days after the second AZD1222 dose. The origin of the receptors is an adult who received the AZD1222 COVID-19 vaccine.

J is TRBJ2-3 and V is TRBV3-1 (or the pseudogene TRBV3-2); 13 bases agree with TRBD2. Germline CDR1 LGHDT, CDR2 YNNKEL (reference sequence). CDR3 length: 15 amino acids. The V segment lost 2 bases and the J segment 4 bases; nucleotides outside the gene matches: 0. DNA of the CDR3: TGTGCCAGCAGCCAAACTAGCGGGGGGGCAGATACGCAGTATTTT. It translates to CASSQTSGGADTQYF.

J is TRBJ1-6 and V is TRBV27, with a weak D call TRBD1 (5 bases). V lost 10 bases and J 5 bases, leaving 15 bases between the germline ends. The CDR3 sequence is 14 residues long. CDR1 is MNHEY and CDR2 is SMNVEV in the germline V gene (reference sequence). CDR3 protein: CATSPGVDNSPLHF. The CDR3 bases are TGTGCCACGTCTCCGGGGGTTGATAATTCACCCCTCCACTTT.

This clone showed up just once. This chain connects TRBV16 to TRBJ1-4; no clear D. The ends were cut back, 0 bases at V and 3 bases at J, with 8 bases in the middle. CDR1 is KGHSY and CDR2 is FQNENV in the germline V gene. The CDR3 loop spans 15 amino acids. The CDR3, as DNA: TGTGCCAGCAGCCAATCGGGCGGACCTAATGAAAAACTGTTTTTT. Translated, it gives CASSQSGGPNEKLFF. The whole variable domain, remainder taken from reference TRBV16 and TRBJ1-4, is GEEVAQTPKHLVRGEGQKAKLYCAPIKGHSYVFWYQQVLKNEFKFLISFQNENVFDETGMPKERFSAKCLPNSPCSLEIQATKLEDSAVYFCASSQSGGPNEKLFFGSGTQLSVL.

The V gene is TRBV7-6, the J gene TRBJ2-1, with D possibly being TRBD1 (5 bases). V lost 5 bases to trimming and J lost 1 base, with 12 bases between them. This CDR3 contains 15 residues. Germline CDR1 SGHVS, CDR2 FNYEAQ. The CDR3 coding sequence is TGTGCCAGCAGCGTCGACAGCTCTTCCTACAATGAGCAGTTCTTC. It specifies CASSVDSSSYNEQFF.

The CDR3 reads CASSLNRRDENGYTF. The CDR3 DNA reads TGCGCCAGCAGCTTGAACCGACGGGACGAAAATGGCTACACCTTC. The rearrangement links TRBV5-1 to TRBJ1-2, with D possibly being TRBD1 (5 bases). This CDR3 spans 15 amino acids. Germline assignment: CDR1 SGHRS and CDR2 YFSETQ. Trimming stripped 1 base from V and 6 bases from J, with 16 bases between.

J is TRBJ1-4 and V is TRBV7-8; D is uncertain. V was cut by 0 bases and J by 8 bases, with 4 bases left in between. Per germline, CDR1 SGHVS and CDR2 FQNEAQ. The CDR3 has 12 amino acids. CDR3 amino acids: CASSLALEKLFF. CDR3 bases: TGTGCCAGCAGCTTAGCGCTAGAAAAACTGTTTTTT.

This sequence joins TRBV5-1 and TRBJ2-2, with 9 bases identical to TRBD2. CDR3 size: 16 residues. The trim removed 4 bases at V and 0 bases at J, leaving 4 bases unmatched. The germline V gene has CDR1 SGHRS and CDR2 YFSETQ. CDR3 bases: TGCGCCAGCAGCGTGAGGACTAGCGCGAACACCGGGGAGCTGTTTTTT. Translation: CASSVRTSANTGELFF. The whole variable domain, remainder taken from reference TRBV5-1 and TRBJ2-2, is KAGVTQTPRYLIKTRGQQVTLSCSPISGHRSVSWYQQTPGQGLQFLFEYFSETQRNKGNFPGRFSGRQFSNSRSEMNVSTLELGDSALYLCASSVRTSANTGELFFGEGSRLTVL.

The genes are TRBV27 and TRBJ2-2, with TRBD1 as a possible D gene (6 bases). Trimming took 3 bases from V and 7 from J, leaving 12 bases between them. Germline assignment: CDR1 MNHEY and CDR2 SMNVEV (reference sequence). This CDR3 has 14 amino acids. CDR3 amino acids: CASSLGQGYGELFF. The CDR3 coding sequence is TGTGCCAGCAGTTTGGGCCAGGGGTACGGGGAGCTGTTTTTT.

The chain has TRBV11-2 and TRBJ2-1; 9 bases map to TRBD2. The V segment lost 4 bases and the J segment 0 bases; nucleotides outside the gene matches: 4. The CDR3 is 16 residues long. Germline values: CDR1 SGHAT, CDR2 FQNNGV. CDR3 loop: CASSSRTSVSYNEQFF. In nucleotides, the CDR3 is TGTGCCAGCAGCTCAAGGACTAGCGTCTCCTACAATGAGCAGTTCTTC.

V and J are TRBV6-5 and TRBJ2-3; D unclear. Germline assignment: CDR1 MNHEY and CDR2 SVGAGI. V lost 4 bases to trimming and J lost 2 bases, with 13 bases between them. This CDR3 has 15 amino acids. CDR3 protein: CASSFSYGPTDTQYF. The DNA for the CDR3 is TGTGCCAGCAGTTTTTCCTACGGCCCCACAGATACGCAGTATTTT.

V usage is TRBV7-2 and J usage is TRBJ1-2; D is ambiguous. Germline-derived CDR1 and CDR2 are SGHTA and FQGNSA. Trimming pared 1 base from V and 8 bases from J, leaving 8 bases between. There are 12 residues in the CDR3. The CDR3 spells CASSLDWRGYTF. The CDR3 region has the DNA TGTGCCAGCAGCTTAGATTGGAGGGGCTACACCTTC.

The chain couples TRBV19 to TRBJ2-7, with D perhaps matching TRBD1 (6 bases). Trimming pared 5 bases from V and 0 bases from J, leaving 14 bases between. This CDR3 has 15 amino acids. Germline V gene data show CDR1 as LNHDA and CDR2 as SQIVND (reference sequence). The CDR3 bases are TGTGCCAGTAGTTCTCAGGCAGGGGTCTCCTACGAGCAGTACTTC. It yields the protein CASSSQAGVSYEQYF.

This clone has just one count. CDR3 coding DNA: TGTGCCAGCAGTTGGGGACAGAATTCACCCCTCCACTTT. Its protein product is CASSWGQNSPLHF. This chain uses TRBV28 with TRBJ1-6; 7 bases fit TRBD1. Trimming cost V 4 bases and J 7 bases; bases outside gene matches: 1. The CDR3 consists of 13 residues. Germline V lookup: CDR1 MDHEN, CDR2 SYDVKM. Supplemented by reference TRBV28 and TRBJ1-6, the full variable domain reads DVKVTQSSRYLVKRTGEKVFLECVQDMDHENMFWYRQDPGLGLRLIYFSYDVKMKEKGDIPEGYSVSREKKERFSLILESASTNQTSMYLCASSWGQNSPLHFGNGTRLTVT.

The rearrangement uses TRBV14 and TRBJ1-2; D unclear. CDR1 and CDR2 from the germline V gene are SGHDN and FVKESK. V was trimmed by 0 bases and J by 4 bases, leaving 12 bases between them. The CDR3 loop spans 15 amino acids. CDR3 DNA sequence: TGTGCCAGCAGCCAAGATTTGGGCAATACCTATGGCTACACCTTC. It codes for CASSQDLGNTYGYTF.

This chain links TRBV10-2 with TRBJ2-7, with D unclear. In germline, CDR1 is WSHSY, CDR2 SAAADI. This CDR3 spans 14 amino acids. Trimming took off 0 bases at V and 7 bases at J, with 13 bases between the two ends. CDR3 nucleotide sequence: TGCGCCAGCAGTGAGTCTACTGGGATAGGTGAGCAGTACTTC. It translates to CASSESTGIGEQYF.

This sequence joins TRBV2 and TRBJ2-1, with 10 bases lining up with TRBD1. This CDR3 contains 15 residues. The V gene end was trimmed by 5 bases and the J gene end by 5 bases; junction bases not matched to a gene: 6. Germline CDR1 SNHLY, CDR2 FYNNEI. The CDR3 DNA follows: TGTGCCAGCAGTCGCGACAGGGGGCTGAACAATGAGCAGTTCTTC. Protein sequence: CASSRDRGLNNEQFF.

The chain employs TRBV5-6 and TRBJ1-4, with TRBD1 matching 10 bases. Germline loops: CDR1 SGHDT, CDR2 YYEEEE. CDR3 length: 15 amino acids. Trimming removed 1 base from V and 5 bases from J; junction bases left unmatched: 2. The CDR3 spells CASSLRQGANEKLFF. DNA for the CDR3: TGTGCCAGCAGCTTGAGACAGGGGGCAAATGAAAAACTGTTTTTT.

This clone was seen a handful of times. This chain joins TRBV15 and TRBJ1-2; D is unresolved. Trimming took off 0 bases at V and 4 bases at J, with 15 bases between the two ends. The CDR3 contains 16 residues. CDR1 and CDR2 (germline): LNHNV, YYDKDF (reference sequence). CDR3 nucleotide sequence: TGTGCCACCAGCAGAGATCGGGGTCAGAAAGTCTATGGCTACACCTTC. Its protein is CATSRDRGQKVYGYTF.

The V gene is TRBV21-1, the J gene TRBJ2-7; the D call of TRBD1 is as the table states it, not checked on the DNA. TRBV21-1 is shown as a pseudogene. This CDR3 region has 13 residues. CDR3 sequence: CASSKGRVYEQYF. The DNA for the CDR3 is TGTGCCAGCAGCAAGGGCAGGGTTTACGAGCAGTACTTC.

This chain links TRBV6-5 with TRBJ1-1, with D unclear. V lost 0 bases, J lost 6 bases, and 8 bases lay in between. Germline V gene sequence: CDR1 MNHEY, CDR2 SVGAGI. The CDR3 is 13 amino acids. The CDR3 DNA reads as TGTGCCAGCAGTTACTCGGGTACAGCTGAAGCTTTCTTT. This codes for CASSYSGTAEAFF.

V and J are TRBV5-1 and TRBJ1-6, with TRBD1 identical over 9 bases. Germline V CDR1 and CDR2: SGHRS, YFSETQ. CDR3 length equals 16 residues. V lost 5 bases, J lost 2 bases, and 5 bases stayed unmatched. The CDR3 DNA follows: TGCGCCAGCAGATTAGGGACAGGGACCTATAATTCACCCCTCCACTTT. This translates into CASRLGTGTYNSPLHF.

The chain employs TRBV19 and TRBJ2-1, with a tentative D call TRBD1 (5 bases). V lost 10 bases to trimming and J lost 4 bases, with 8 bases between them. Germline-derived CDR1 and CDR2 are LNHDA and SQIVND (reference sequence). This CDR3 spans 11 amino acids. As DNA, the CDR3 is TGTGCCACGACAGCTTACAATGAGCAGTTCTTC. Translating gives CATTAYNEQFF.

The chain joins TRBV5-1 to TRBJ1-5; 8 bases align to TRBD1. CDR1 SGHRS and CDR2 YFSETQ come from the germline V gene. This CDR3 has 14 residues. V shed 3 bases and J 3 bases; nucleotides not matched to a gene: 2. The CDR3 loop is CASSSTGVNQPQHF. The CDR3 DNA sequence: TGCGCCAGCAGCTCGACAGGGGTCAATCAGCCCCAGCATTTT.

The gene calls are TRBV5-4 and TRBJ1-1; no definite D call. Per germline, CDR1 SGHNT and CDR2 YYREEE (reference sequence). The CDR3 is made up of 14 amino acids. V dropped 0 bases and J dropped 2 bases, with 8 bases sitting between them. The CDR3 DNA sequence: TGTGCCAGCAGCTTGGCAGTGGCCAACACTGAAGCTTTCTTT. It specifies CASSLAVANTEAFF.

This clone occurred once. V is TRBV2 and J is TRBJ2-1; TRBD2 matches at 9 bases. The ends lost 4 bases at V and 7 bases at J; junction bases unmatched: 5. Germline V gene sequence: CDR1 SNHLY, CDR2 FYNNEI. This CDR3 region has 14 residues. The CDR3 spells CASSVPAGGNEQFF. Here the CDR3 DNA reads TGTGCCAGCAGTGTGCCAGCGGGGGGAAATGAGCAGTTCTTC.

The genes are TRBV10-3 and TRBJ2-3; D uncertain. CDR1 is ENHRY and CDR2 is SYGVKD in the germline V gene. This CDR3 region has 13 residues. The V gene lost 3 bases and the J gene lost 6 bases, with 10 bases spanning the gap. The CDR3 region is CAISDRADDTQYF. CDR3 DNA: TGTGCCATCAGTGATAGGGCAGACGATACGCAGTATTTT.

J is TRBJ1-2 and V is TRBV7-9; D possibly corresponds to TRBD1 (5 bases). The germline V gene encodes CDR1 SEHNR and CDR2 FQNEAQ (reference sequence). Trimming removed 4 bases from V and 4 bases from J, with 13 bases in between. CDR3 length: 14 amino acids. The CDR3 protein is CASSWPHQGYGYTF. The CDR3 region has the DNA TGTGCCAGCAGCTGGCCCCACCAGGGCTATGGCTACACCTTC.

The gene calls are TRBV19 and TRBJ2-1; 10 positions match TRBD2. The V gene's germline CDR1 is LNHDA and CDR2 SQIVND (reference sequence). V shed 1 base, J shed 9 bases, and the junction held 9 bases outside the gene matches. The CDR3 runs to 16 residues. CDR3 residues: CASSIVVAGGHTEQFF. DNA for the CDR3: TGTGCCAGTAGTATAGTCGTAGCGGGGGGCCATACTGAGCAGTTCTTC. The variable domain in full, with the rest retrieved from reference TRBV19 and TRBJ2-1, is DGGITQSPKYLFRKEGQNVTLSCEQNLNHDAMYWYRQDPGQGLRLIYYSQIVNDFQKGDIAEGYSVSREKKESFPLTVTSAQKNPTAFYLCASSIVVAGGHTEQFFGPGTRLTVL.

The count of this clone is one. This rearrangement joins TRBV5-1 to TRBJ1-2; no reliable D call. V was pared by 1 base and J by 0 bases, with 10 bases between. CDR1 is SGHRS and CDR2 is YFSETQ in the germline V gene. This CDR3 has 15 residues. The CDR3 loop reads CASSLTQRANYGYTF. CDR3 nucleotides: TGCGCCAGCAGCTTGACCCAACGGGCTAACTATGGCTACACCTTC. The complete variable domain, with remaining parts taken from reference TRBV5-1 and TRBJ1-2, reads KAGVTQTPRYLIKTRGQQVTLSCSPISGHRSVSWYQQTPGQGLQFLFEYFSETQRNKGNFPGRFSGRQFSNSRSEMNVSTLELGDSALYLCASSLTQRANYGYTFGSGTRLTVV.